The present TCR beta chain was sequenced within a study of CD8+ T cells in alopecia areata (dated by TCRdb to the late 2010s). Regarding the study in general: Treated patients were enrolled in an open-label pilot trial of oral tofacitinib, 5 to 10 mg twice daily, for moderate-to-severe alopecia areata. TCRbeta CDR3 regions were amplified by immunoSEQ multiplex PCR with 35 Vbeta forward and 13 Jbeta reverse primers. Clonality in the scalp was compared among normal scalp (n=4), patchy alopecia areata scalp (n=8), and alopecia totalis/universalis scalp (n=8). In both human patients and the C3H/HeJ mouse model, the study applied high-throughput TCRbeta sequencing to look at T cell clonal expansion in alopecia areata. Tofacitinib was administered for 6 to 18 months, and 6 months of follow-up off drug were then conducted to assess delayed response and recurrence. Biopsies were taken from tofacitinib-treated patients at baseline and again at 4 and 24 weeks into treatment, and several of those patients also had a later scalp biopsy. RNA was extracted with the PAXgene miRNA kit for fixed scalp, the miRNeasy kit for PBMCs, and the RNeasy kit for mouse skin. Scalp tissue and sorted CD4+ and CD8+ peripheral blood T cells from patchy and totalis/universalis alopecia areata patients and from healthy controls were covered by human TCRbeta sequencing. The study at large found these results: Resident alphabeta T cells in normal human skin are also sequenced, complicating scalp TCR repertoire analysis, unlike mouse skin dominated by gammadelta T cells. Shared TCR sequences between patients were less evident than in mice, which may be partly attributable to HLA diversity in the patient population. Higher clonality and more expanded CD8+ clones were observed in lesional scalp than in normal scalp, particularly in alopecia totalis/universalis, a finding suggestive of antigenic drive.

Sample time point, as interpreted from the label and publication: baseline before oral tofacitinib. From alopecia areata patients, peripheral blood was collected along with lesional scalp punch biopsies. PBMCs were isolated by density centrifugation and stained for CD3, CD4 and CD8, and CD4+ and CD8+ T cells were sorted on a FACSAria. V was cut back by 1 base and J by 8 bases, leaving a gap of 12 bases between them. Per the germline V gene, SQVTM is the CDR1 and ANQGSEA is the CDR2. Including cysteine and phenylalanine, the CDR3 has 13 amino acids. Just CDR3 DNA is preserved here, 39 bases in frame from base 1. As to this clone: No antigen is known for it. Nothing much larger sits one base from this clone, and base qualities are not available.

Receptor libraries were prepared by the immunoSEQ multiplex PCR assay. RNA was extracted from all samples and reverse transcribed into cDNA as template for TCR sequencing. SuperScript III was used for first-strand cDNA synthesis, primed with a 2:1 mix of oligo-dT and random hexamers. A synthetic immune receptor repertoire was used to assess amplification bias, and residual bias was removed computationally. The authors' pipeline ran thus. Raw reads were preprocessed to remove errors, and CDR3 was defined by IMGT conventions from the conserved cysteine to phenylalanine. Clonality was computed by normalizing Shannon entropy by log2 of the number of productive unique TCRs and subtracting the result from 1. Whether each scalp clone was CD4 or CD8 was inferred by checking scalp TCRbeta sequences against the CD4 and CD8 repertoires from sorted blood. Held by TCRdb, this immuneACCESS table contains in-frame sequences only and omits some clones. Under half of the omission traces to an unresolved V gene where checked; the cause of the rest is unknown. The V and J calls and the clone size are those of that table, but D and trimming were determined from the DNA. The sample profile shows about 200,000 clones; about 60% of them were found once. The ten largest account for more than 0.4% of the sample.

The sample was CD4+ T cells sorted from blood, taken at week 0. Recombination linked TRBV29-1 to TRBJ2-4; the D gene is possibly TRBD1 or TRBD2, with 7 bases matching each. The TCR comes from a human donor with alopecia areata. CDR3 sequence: CSVEVQGRDIQYF. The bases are TGCAGCGTTGAAGTACAGGGGAGGGACATTCAGTACTTC.